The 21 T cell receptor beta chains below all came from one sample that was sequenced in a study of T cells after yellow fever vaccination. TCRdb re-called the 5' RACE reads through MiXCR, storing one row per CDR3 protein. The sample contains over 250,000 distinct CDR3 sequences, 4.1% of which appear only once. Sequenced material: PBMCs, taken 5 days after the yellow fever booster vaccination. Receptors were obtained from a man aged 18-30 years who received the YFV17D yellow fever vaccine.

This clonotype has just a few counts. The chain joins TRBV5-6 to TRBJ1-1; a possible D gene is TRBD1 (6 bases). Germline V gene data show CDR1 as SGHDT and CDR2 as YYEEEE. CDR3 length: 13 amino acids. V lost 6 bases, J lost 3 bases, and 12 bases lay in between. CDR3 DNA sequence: TGTGCCAGCAAAACTACAGGGTACACTGAAGCTTTCTTT. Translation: CASKTTGYTEAFF.

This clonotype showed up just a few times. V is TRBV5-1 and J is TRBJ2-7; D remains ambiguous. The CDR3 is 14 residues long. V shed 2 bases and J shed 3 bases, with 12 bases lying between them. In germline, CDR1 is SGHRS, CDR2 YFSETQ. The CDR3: CASSFGANSYEQYF. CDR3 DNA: TGCGCCAGCAGCTTCGGCGCGAACAGCTACGAGCAGTACTTC.

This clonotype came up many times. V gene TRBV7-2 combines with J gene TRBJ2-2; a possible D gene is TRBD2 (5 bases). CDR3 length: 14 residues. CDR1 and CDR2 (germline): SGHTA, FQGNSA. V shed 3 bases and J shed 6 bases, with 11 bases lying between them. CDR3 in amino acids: CASSFSPGAGELFF. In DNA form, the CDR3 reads TGTGCCAGCAGCTTCTCCCCCGGGGCCGGGGAGCTGTTTTTT.

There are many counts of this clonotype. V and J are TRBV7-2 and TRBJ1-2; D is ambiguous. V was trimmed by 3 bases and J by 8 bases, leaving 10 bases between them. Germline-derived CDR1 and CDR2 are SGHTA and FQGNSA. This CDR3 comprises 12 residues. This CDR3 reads CASSFAFGGYTF. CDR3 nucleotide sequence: TGTGCCAGCAGCTTCGCGTTTGGCGGCTACACCTTC.

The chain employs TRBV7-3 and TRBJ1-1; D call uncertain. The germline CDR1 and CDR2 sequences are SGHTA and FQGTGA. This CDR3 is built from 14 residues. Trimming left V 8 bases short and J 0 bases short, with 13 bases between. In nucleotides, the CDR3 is TGTGCCAGCCAGACTCGAAGGATGAACACTGAAGCTTTCTTT. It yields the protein CASQTRRMNTEAFF.

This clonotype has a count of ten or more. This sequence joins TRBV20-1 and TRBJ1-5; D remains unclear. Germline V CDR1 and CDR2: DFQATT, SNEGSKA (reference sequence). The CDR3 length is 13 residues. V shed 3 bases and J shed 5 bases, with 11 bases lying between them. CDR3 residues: CSASSGLDQPQHF. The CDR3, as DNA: TGCAGTGCTAGTTCGGGGTTGGATCAGCCCCAGCATTTT.

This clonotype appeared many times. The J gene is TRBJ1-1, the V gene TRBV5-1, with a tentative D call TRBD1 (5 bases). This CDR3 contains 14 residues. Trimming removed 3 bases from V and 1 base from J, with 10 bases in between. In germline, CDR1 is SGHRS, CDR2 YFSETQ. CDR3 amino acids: CASSSGGRNTEAFF. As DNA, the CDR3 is TGCGCCAGCAGCTCGGGGGGTCGGAACACTGAAGCTTTCTTT.

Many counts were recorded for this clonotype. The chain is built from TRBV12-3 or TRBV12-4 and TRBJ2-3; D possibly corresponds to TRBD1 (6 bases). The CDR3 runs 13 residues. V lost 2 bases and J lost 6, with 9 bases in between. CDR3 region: CASSLQGPDTQYF. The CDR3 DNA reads TGTGCCAGCAGTTTACAGGGGCCGGATACGCAGTATTTT.

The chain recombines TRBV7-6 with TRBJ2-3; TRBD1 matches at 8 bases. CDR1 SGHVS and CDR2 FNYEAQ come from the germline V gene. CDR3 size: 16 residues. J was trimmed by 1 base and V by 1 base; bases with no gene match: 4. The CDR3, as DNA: TGTGCCAGCAGCTTAGGCCCGACAGGGGGCACAGATACGCAGTATTTT. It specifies CASSLGPTGGTDTQYF. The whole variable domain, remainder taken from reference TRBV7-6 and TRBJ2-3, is GAGVSQSPRYKVTKRGQDVALRCDPISGHVSLYWYRQALGQGPEFLTYFNYEAQQDKSGLPNDRFSAERPEGSISTLTIQRTEQRDSAMYRCASSLGPTGGTDTQYFGPGTRLTVL.

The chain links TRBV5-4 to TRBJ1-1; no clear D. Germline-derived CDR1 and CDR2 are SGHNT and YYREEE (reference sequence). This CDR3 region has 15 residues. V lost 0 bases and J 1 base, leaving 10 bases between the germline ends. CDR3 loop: CASSLVVRQNTEAFF. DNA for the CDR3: TGTGCCAGCAGCTTGGTGGTCAGGCAGAACACTGAAGCTTTCTTT.

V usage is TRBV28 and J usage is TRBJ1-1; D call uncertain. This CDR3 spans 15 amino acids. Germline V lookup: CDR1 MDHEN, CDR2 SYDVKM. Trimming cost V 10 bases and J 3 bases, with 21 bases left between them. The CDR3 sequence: CATYVTATGDTEAFF. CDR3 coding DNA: TGTGCCACCTACGTGACCGCCACTGGGGACACTGAAGCTTTCTTT.

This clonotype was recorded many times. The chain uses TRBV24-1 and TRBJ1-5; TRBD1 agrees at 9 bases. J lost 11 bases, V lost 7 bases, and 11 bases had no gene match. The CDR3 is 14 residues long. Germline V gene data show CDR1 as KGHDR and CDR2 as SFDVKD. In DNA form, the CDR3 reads TGTGCCACCAGCCACCGGGACAGGGAGGGAACCCAGCATTTT. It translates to CATSHRDREGTQHF.

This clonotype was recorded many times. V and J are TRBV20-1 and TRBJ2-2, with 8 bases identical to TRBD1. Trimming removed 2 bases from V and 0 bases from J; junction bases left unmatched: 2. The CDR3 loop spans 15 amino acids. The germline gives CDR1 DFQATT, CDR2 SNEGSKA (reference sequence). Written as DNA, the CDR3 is TGCAGTGCTAGATCAGGGGGCGCGAACACCGGGGAGCTGTTTTTT. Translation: CSARSGGANTGELFF.

The CDR3 sequence: CSARGTNTGELFF. CDR3 coding DNA: TGCAGTGCTAGAGGGACGAACACCGGGGAGCTGTTTTTT. V is TRBV20-1 and J is TRBJ2-2; D remains ambiguous. V lost 1 base and J lost 0, with 3 bases in between. CDR1 is DFQATT and CDR2 is SNEGSKA in the germline V gene (reference sequence). CDR3 length equals 13 residues.

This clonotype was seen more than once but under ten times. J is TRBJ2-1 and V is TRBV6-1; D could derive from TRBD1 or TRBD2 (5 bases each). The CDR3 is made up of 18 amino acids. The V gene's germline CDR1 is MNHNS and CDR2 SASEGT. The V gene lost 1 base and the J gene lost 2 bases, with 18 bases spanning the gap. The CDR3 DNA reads TGTGCCAGCAGTGAAGTTCTCTGGGGGTCCGCAACCTACAATGAGCAGTTCTTC. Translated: CASSEVLWGSATYNEQFF.

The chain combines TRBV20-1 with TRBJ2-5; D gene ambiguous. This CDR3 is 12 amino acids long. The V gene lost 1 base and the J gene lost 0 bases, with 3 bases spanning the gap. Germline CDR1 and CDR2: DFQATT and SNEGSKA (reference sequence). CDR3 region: CSARGHQETQYF. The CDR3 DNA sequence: TGCAGTGCTAGAGGCCACCAAGAGACCCAGTACTTC.

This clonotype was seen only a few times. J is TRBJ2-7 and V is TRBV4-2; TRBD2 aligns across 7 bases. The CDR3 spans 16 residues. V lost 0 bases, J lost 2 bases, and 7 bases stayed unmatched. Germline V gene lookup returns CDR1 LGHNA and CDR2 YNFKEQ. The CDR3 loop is CASSQDGGGPPYEQYF. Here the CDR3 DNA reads TGTGCCAGCAGCCAAGACGGCGGGGGACCCCCCTACGAGCAGTACTTC.

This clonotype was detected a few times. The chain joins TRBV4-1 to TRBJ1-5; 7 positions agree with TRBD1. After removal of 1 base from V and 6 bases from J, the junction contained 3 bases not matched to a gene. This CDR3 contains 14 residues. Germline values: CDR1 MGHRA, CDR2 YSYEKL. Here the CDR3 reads CASSQAGTAQPQHF. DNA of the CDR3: TGCGCCAGCAGCCAAGCCGGGACAGCTCAGCCCCAGCATTTT.

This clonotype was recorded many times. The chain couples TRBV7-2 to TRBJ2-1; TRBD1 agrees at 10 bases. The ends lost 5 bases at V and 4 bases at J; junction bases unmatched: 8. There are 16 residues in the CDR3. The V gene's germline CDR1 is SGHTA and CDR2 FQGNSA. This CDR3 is CASSVQGQGVYNEQFF. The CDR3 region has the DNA TGTGCCAGCAGCGTACAAGGACAGGGGGTTTACAATGAGCAGTTCTTC.

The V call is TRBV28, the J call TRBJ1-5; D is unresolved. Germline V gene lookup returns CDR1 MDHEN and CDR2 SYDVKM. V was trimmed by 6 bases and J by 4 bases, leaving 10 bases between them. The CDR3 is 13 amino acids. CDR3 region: CASRSIRNQPQHF. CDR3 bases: TGTGCCAGCAGATCGATAAGGAATCAGCCCCAGCATTTT. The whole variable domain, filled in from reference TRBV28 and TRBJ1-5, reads DVKVTQSSRYLVKRTGEKVFLECVQDMDHENMFWYRQDPGLGLRLIYFSYDVKMKEKGDIPEGYSVSREKKERFSLILESASTNQTSMYLCASRSIRNQPQHFGDGTRLSIL.

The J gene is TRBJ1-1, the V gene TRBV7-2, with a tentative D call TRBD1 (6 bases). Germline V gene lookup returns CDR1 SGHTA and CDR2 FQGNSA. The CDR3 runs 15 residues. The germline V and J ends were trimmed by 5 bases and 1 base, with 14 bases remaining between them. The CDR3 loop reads CASSIQGGGNTEAFF. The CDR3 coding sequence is TGTGCCAGCAGCATTCAGGGAGGGGGGAACACTGAAGCTTTCTTT.